Listed here are 10 T cell receptor beta chains from one sample, sequenced in a study of spatial heterogeneity in lung cancer. TCRdb reanalysed the 5' RACE reads using MiXCR and keeps one entry per CDR3 protein. The table includes about 53,000 distinct CDR3 sequences, roughly 7% detected once. The time point was: sample taken at primary tumor resection. Whole RNA, which was extracted from tumor, nontumor lung tissue or frozen PBMC, was sequenced without any cell sorting. The source material was PBMCs, sampled at surgery. The receptors were sampled from a female donor with early-stage non-small cell lung cancer.

This clonotype was counted ten times or more. The chain is built from TRBV2 and TRBJ1-4, with a tentative D call TRBD1 (6 bases). This CDR3 spans 14 amino acids. CDR1 SNHLY and CDR2 FYNNEI come from the germline V gene. Trimming took 1 base from V and 7 from J, leaving 10 bases between them. CDR3 bases: TGTGCCAGCAGTGAAGACAGGGCGGTTGAAAAACTGTTTTTT. Amino acids: CASSEDRAVEKLFF. Based on the CDR3 plus reference TRBV2 and TRBJ1-4, the full variable domain is EPEVTQTPSHQVTQMGQEVILRCVPISNHLYFYWYRQILGQKVEFLVSFYNNEISEKSEIFDDQFSVERPDGSNFTLKIRSTKLEDSAMYFCASSEDRAVEKLFFGSGTQLSVL.

The V and J genes are TRBV7-6 and TRBJ2-4, with 7 bases aligning to TRBD1. CDR1 is SGHVS and CDR2 is FNYEAQ in the germline V gene. CDR3 size: 15 residues. Trimming cost V 5 bases and J 5 bases; bases outside gene matches: 9. The CDR3 sequence: CASSPLGTDQNIQYF. CDR3 nucleotide sequence: TGTGCCAGCAGCCCCTTGGGGACAGACCAAAACATTCAGTACTTC.

This clonotype was counted many times. The V call is TRBV7-6, the J call TRBJ2-3; no clear D gene. Trimming pared 5 bases from V and 3 bases from J, leaving 12 bases between. The CDR3 is 14 amino acids. Germline V CDR1 and CDR2: SGHVS, FNYEAQ. The CDR3 nucleotides are TGTGCCAGCAGCCCCTGGGCAGGTACAGATACGCAGTATTTT. It is translated as CASSPWAGTDTQYF.

This clonotype was picked up many times. The V gene is TRBV5-1, the J gene TRBJ1-2; D might be TRBD1 (5 bases). The CDR3 covers 15 residues. The V and J ends lost 1 base and 8 bases respectively, with 18 bases between them. The germline V gene encodes CDR1 SGHRS and CDR2 YFSETQ. CDR3 DNA sequence: TGCGCCAGCAGCTTGCAGTCTGGGGCAGCGAGCGGCTACACCTTC. This encodes CASSLQSGAASGYTF. The complete variable domain, with remaining parts taken from reference TRBV5-1 and TRBJ1-2, reads KAGVTQTPRYLIKTRGQQVTLSCSPISGHRSVSWYQQTPGQGLQFLFEYFSETQRNKGNFPGRFSGRQFSNSRSEMNVSTLELGDSALYLCASSLQSGAASGYTFGSGTRLTVV.

In DNA, the CDR3 is TGCGCCAGCGACCTGGGGACAACGAACACCGGGGAGCTGTTTTTT. The encoded protein is CASDLGTTNTGELFF. This chain links TRBV5-1 with TRBJ2-2; D is perhaps TRBD1 (6 bases). V shed 7 bases and J shed 0 bases, with 13 bases lying between them. Germline CDR1 is SGHRS and CDR2 is YFSETQ. The CDR3 has 15 residues. The full variable domain, rest sourced from reference TRBV5-1 and TRBJ2-2, is KAGVTQTPRYLIKTRGQQVTLSCSPISGHRSVSWYQQTPGQGLQFLFEYFSETQRNKGNFPGRFSGRQFSNSRSEMNVSTLELGDSALYLCASDLGTTNTGELFFGEGSRLTVL.

This clonotype has ten or more counts. The chain recombines TRBV25-1 with TRBJ1-1; D remains unclear. Trimming left V 10 bases short and J 5 bases short, with 14 bases between. The CDR3 extends over 12 amino acids. In germline, CDR1 is MGHDK, CDR2 SYGVNS. CDR3 sequence: CATRRGGTEAFF. The CDR3 nucleotides read TGTGCCACTCGTCGGGGAGGGACTGAAGCTTTCTTT.

The rearrangement joins TRBV6-5 to TRBJ1-5, with D unclear. Trimming stripped 6 bases from V and 7 bases from J, with 13 bases between. CDR1 is MNHEY and CDR2 is SVGAGI in the germline V gene. The CDR3 consists of 13 residues. The CDR3 sequence: CASRPTPGQPQHF. CDR3 DNA sequence: TGTGCCAGCAGACCAACCCCAGGCCAGCCCCAGCATTTT.

The table lists this clonotype with many counts. V and J are TRBV27 and TRBJ2-7; D might be TRBD1 (6 bases). V was shortened by 7 bases and J by 5 bases, with 21 bases between the two germline ends. Germline lookup yields CDR1 MNHEY and CDR2 SMNVEV (reference sequence). The CDR3 loop spans 15 amino acids. The CDR3, as DNA: TGTGCCAGCAAGTCGGCTTCGGCGGCAGGGGACGAGCAGTACTTC. It codes for CASKSASAAGDEQYF.

This clonotype was counted ten times or more. Written as DNA, the CDR3 is TGTGCCAGCAGCTTAGGAACAGGAGAAAAGTTCTTC. It specifies CASSLGTGEKFF. The J gene is TRBJ2-1, the V gene TRBV11-2; tentatively, D is TRBD1 (5 bases). Trimming took off 1 base at V and 14 bases at J, with 12 bases between the two ends. The CDR3 consists of 12 residues. Germline assignment: CDR1 SGHAT and CDR2 FQNNGV.

The CDR3 protein is CASSLLGELFF. The CDR3 DNA is TGTGCCAGCAGCTTACTCGGGGAGCTGTTTTTT. The chain employs TRBV7-9 and TRBJ2-2; D remains ambiguous. CDR1 and CDR2 from the germline V gene are SEHNR and FQNEAQ (reference sequence). The length of the CDR3 is 11 residues. Trimming stripped 2 bases from V and 7 bases from J, with 2 bases between.